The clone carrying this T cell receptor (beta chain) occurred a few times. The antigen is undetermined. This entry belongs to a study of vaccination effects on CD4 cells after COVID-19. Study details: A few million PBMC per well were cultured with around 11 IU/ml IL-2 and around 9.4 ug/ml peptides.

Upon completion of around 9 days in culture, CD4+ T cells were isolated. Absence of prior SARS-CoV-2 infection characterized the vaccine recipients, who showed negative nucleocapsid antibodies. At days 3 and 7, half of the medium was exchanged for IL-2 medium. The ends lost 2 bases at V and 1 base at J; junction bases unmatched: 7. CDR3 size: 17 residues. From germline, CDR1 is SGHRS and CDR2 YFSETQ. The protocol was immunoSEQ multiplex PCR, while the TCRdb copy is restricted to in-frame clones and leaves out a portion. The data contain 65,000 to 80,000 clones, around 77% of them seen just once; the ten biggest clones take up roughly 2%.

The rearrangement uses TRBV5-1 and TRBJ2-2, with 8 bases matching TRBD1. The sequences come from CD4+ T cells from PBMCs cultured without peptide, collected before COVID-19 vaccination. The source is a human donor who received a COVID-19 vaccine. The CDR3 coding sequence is TGCGCCAGCAGCTTTGGGGCAGGGGGCCGGAACACCGGGGAGCTGTTTTTT. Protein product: CASSFGAGGRNTGELFF.